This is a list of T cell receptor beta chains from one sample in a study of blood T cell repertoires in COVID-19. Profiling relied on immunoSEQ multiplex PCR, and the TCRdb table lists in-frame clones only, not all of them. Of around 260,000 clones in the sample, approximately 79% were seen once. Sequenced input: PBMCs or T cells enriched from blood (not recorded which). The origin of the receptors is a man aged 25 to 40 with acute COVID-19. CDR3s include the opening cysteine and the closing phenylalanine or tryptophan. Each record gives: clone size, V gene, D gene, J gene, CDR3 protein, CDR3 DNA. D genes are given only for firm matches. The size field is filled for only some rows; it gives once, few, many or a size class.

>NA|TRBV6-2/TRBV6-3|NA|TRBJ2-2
CASTPTGLNTGELFF
TGTGCCAGCACCCCGACAGGTTTAAACACCGGGGAGCTGTTTTTT
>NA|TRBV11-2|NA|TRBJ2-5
CASSLGLQETQYF
TGTGCCAGCAGCTTAGGACTACAAGAGACCCAGTACTTC
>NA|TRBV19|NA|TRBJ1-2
CASEGTADRSNYGYTF
TGTGCCAGTGAAGGGACTGCTGACCGCTCTAACTATGGCTACACCTTC
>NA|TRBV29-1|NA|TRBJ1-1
CSVDLVSGYTEAFF
TGCAGCGTTGATCTGGTGTCGGGGTACACTGAAGCTTTCTTT
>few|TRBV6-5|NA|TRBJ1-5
CASSLWGPQPQHF
TGTGCCAGCAGCCTTTGGGGGCCTCAGCCCCAGCATTTT
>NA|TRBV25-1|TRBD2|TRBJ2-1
CASCTTSGYGNEQFF
TGTGCCAGCTGTACTACTAGCGGGTACGGCAATGAGCAGTTCTTC
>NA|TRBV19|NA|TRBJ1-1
CATNLRGNLNTEAFF
TGTGCCACTAACCTTCGGGGGAACCTGAACACTGAAGCTTTCTTT
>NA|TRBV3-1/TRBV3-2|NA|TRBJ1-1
CASSQGAEAFF
TGTGCCAGCAGCCAAGGAGCTGAAGCTTTCTTT
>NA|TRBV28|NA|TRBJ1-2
CASSPHTGTDYGYTF
TGTGCCAGCAGTCCCCACACGGGTACGGACTATGGCTACACCTTC
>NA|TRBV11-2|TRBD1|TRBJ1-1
CASSPGQGRTEAFF
TGTGCCAGCAGCCCCGGACAGGGGAGGACTGAAGCTTTCTTT
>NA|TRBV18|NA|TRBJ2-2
CATGLATGELFF
TGTGCCACGGGGCTAGCGACCGGGGAGCTGTTTTTT
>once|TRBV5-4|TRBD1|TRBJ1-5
CASSRDRANQPQHF
TGTGCCAGCAGCCGCGACAGGGCCAATCAGCCCCAGCATTTT
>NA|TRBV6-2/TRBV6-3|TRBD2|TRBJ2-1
CASSYSPPAGIYNEQFF
TGTGCCAGCAGTTACTCCCCCCCAGCGGGGATCTACAATGAGCAGTTCTTC
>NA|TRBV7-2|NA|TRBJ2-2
CASTRGFTGELFF
TGTGCCAGCACCCGAGGATTCACCGGGGAGCTGTTTTTT
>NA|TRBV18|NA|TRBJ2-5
CASSPLGSGQETQYF
TGTGCCAGCTCACCCCTCGGGAGCGGCCAAGAGACCCAGTACTTC
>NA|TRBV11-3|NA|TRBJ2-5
CASSLQGVQETQYF
TGTGCCAGCAGCCTACAGGGTGTCCAAGAGACCCAGTACTTC
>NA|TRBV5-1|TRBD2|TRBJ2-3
CASSSDHTSGAGDTQYF
TGTGCCAGCAGCTCGGACCATACTAGCGGAGCGGGGGATACGCAGTATTTT
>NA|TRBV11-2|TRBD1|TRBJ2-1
CASSPTGAEQFF
TGTGCCAGCAGCCCAACAGGGGCTGAGCAGTTCTTC
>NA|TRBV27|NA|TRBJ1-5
CASRGGGRVGQPQHF
TGTGCCAGCAGAGGGGGTGGGAGGGTAGGTCAGCCCCAGCATTTT
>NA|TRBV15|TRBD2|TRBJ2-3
CATINHPGGVDTQYF
TGTGCCACCATCAACCACCCGGGGGGGGTAGATACGCAGTATTTT
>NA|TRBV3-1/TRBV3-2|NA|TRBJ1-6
CASSQSGPHSPLHF
TGTGCCAGCAGCCAGAGCGGGCCGCATTCACCCCTCCACTTT
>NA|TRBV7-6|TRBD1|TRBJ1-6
CASSPWTGGESPLHF
TGTGCCAGCAGCCCCTGGACAGGGGGTGAATCACCCCTCCACTTT
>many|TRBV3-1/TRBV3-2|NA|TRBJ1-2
CASSRPGLRNYGYTF
TGTGCCAGCAGCCGGCCGGGACTCAGGAACTATGGCTACACCTTC
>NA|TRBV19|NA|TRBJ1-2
CASSLGQITANYGYTF
TGTGCCAGTAGTCTAGGACAGATAACAGCTAACTATGGCTACACCTTC
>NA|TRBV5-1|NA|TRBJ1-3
CASRGGEQSRNTIYF
TGCGCCAGCAGGGGAGGCGAGCAGAGTAGAAACACCATATATTTT
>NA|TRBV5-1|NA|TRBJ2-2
CASSLDLLNTGELFF
TGCGCCAGCAGCTTGGACTTACTGAACACCGGGGAGCTGTTTTTT
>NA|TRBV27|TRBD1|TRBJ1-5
CASRTGNFNQPQHF
TGTGCCAGCAGGACAGGGAACTTTAATCAGCCCCAGCATTTT
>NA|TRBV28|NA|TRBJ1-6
CASKAPAAVNSPLHF
TGTGCCAGCAAGGCCCCAGCGGCAGTCAATTCACCCCTCCACTTT
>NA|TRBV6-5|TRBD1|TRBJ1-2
CASGRQGQNYGYTF
TGTGCCAGCGGCCGACAGGGGCAGAACTATGGCTACACCTTC
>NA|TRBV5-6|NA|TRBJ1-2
CASSPSSQAWYGYTF
TGTGCCAGCAGCCCATCGTCCCAGGCTTGGTATGGCTACACCTTC
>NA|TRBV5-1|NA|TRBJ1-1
CASSLAAGTEAFF
TGCGCCAGCAGCTTGGCCGCCGGGACTGAAGCTTTCTTT
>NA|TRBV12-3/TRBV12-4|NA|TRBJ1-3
CASPGAGNTIYF
TGTGCCAGCCCAGGCGCCGGAAACACCATATATTTT
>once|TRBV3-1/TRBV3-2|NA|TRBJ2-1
CASSLPEGLGYNEQFF
TGTGCCAGCAGCCTACCTGAGGGACTGGGATACAATGAGCAGTTCTTC
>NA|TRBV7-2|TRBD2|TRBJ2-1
CASSLAQREGEQFF
TGTGCCAGCAGCTTAGCCCAGCGGGAGGGTGAGCAGTTCTTC
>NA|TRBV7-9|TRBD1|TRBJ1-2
CASRQGASGYTF
TGTGCCAGCAGACAGGGGGCTAGCGGCTACACCTTC
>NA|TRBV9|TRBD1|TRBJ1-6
CASSSGDRGSSPLHF
TGTGCCAGCAGCTCCGGGGACAGGGGATCTTCACCCCTCCACTTT
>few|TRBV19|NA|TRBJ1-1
CASSPPSVNTEAFF
TGTGCCAGTAGTCCGCCCTCGGTTAACACTGAAGCTTTCTTT
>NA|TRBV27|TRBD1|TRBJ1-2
CASSSNRDRLYGYTF
TGTGCCAGCAGTTCTAACCGGGACAGGCTCTATGGCTACACCTTC
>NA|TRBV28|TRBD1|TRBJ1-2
CASTMTGDYYGYTF
TGTGCCAGCACCATGACAGGGGACTACTATGGCTACACCTTC
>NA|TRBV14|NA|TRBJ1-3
CASSQVRDSGNTIYF
TGTGCCAGCAGCCAAGTCCGGGACTCTGGAAACACCATATATTTT
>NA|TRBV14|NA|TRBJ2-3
CASSHLGIPLQDTQYF
TGTGCCAGCAGCCACCTAGGAATCCCCCTTCAGGATACGCAGTATTTT
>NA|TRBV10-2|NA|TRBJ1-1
CASRRDNTEAFF
TGCGCCAGCCGCAGGGATAACACTGAAGCTTTCTTT
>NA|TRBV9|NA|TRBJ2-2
CASNAGTGELFF
TGTGCCAGCAACGCGGGCACCGGGGAGCTGTTTTTT
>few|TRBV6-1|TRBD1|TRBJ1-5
CASSEEKGAGSNQPQHF
TGTGCCAGCAGTGAAGAGAAGGGGGCAGGAAGCAATCAGCCCCAGCATTTT
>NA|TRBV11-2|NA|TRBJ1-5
CASSLVPTGGQPQHF
TGTGCCAGCAGCTTAGTTCCGACAGGAGGACAGCCCCAGCATTTT